A single sample is the source of the 22 T cell receptor beta chains below, sequenced in a study of blood T cell repertoires in COVID-19. Only in-frame clones appear in the TCRdb table, and some are missing; sequencing was by immunoSEQ multiplex PCR. The profile shows 200,000 to 250,000 clones, 86% of them singletons. The source material was peripheral blood. The receptors derive from a man aged 30 to 45 who had recovered from COVID-19.

The chain joins TRBV6-5 to TRBJ2-7, with 11 bases identical to TRBD1. Germline loops: CDR1 MNHEY, CDR2 SVGAGI. After removal of 5 bases from V and 6 bases from J, the junction contained 3 bases not matched to a gene. This CDR3 has 13 residues. CDR3 DNA sequence: TGTGCCAGCAGTCGGGACAGGGGGGGCGAGCAGTACTTC. This encodes CASSRDRGGEQYF.

The chain couples TRBV7-9 to TRBJ2-5, with a weak D call TRBD1 (5 bases). This CDR3 region has 14 residues. Germline loops: CDR1 SEHNR, CDR2 FQNEAQ (reference sequence). Trimming removed 5 bases at V and 5 bases at J, with 15 bases between. The CDR3 sequence is CASSREGARETQYF. CDR3 nucleotides: TGTGCCAGCAGCAGAGAAGGGGCTAGGGAGACCCAGTACTTC.

V usage is TRBV9 and J usage is TRBJ2-2; D call uncertain. V was pared by 0 bases and J by 4 bases, with 13 bases between. CDR3 length: 16 residues. Germline V lookup: CDR1 SGDLS, CDR2 YYNGEE. In DNA, the CDR3 is TGTGCCAGCAGCGTAGTTATGTCCCCGGGCACCGGGGAGCTGTTTTTT. Its translation: CASSVVMSPGTGELFF. Complete variable domain (other parts from reference TRBV9 and TRBJ2-2): DSGVTQTPKHLITATGQRVTLRCSPRSGDLSVYWYQQSLDQGLQFLIQYYNGEERAKGNILERFSAQQFPDLHSELNLSSLELGDSALYFCASSVVMSPGTGELFFGEGSRLTVL.

This clone turned up a few times. The chain uses TRBV7-9 and TRBJ1-2; D is possibly TRBD1 (5 bases). The V end lost 7 bases, the J end lost 2 bases, and 14 bases lay between the germline ends. The length of the CDR3 is 14 residues. Per the germline V gene, CDR1 is SEHNR and CDR2 is FQNEAQ (reference sequence). The CDR3 DNA reads TGTGCCAGCATTTTGACAGCCTCAAACTATGGCTACACCTTC. Amino acids: CASILTASNYGYTF.

The gene calls are TRBV7-9 and TRBJ1-3; perhaps TRBD1 as D (5 bases). Germline CDR1 reads SEHNR; CDR2 reads FQNEAQ (reference sequence). This CDR3 is built from 15 residues. Trimming removed 5 bases at V and 0 bases at J, with 11 bases between. CDR3 DNA sequence: TGTGCCAGCAGCAAAGGGGCCAACTCTGGAAACACCATATATTTT. This codes for CASSKGANSGNTIYF.

The chain is built from TRBV18 and TRBJ1-3; D call uncertain. The CDR3 sequence is 15 residues long. V lost 3 bases and J 0 bases, leaving 9 bases between the germline ends. Germline-derived CDR1 and CDR2 are KGHSH and LQKENI. The CDR3: CASSPPVDSGNTIYF. The CDR3 DNA reads TGTGCCAGCTCACCTCCCGTAGACTCTGGAAACACCATATATTTT. Full variable domain (missing parts from reference TRBV18 and TRBJ1-3): NAGVMQNPRHLVRRRGQEARLRCSPMKGHSHVYWYRQLPEEGLKFMVYLQKENIIDESGMPKERFSAEFPKEGPSILRIQQVVRGDSAAYFCASSPPVDSGNTIYFGEGSWLTVV.

V and J are TRBV10-2 and TRBJ2-3; no firm D call. Trimming stripped 7 bases from V and 3 bases from J, with 8 bases between. Per the germline V gene, CDR1 is WSHSY and CDR2 is SAAADI. The CDR3 has 12 amino acids. For the CDR3, the DNA is TGCGCCAGCATTGGAGAAACAGATACGCAGTATTTT. Its protein is CASIGETDTQYF.

The chain recombines TRBV4-3 with TRBJ2-7; 11 bases match TRBD2. The CDR3 is 22 amino acids. After removal of 3 bases from V and 1 base from J, the junction contained 23 bases not matched to a gene. Germline V gene sequence: CDR1 LGHNA, CDR2 YSLEER. CDR3 protein: CASSHPYEYTPPGLAVSYEQYF. In nucleotides, the CDR3 is TGCGCCAGCAGCCACCCCTACGAATACACGCCGCCGGGACTAGCGGTATCCTACGAGCAGTACTTC.

This chain links TRBV7-2 with TRBJ1-2; D gene unclear. CDR3 length: 12 amino acids. Germline CDR1 SGHTA, CDR2 FQGNSA. The germline V and J ends were trimmed by 4 bases and 11 bases, with 14 bases remaining between them. In nucleotides, the CDR3 is TGTGCCAGCAGCTCACCCCCCTCGAGTTACACCTTC. It is translated as CASSSPPSSYTF.

The chain employs TRBV12-3 or TRBV12-4 and TRBJ1-2; maybe TRBD1 (5 bases). V lost 6 bases to trimming and J lost 8 bases, with 16 bases between them. The CDR3 is made up of 13 amino acids. DNA for the CDR3: TGTGCCAGCAGCGGGCGGGGGATGGGAGGCTACACCTTC. Protein: CASSGRGMGGYTF.

This clone is a singleton in its sample. This rearrangement joins TRBV11-2 to TRBJ2-1, with D maybe TRBD2 (6 bases). V was cut by 7 bases and J by 0 bases, with 16 bases left in between. The length of the CDR3 is 16 residues. Per the germline V gene, CDR1 is SGHAT and CDR2 is FQNNGV. This chain's CDR3 is CASNPGVGASYNEQFF. CDR3 bases: TGTGCCAGCAACCCGGGGGTAGGAGCCTCCTACAATGAGCAGTTCTTC.

This clone was seen only once. The V gene is TRBV4-2, the J gene TRBJ1-3; 7 nucleotides agree with TRBD1. J gave up 4 bases and V 0 bases, and 6 bases lay outside the gene matches. This CDR3 is built from 16 residues. The germline V gene encodes CDR1 LGHNA and CDR2 YNFKEQ. This CDR3 is CASSQDRQGAGNTIYF. DNA of the CDR3: TGTGCCAGCAGCCAAGATAGACAGGGTGCGGGAAACACCATATATTTT.

This sequence joins TRBV7-8 and TRBJ1-2, with D tentatively TRBD1 (5 bases). This CDR3 region has 18 residues. V lost 5 bases and J 5 bases, leaving 27 bases between the germline ends. The germline V gene encodes CDR1 SGHVS and CDR2 FQNEAQ. CDR3 residues: CASSVRRLRGPTQYGYTF. CDR3 coding DNA: TGTGCCAGCAGCGTCCGACGGTTGCGGGGCCCTACCCAATATGGCTACACCTTC.

The chain uses TRBV4-2 and TRBJ2-5; the match to TRBD1 covers 8 bases. V shed 4 bases and J 4 bases; nucleotides not matched to a gene: 8. This CDR3 has 15 residues. Per the germline V gene, CDR1 is LGHNA and CDR2 is YNFKEQ. The CDR3 here is CASSPGTGGGETQYF. The CDR3 region has the DNA TGTGCCAGCAGCCCGGGGACAGGAGGAGGAGAGACCCAGTACTTC.

V gene TRBV7-9 combines with J gene TRBJ2-3; TRBD1 matches 7 bases. CDR3 length: 15 residues. The germline V gene encodes CDR1 SEHNR and CDR2 FQNEAQ (reference sequence). J gave up 2 bases and V 4 bases, and 6 bases lay outside the gene matches. CDR3 region: CASSSSDRYTDTQYF. As DNA, the CDR3 is TGTGCCAGCAGCTCCTCGGACAGGTACACAGATACGCAGTATTTT.

This rearrangement joins TRBV5-5 to TRBJ2-3; 8 bases fit TRBD2. V shed 0 bases and J 8 bases; nucleotides not matched to a gene: 8. The germline gives CDR1 SGHKS, CDR2 YYEKEE (reference sequence). The CDR3 sequence is 15 residues long. The CDR3 here is CASSLGAGGLITQYF. The DNA of the CDR3 is TGTGCCAGCAGCTTGGGCGCGGGGGGACTGATTACGCAGTATTTT.

This chain connects TRBV15 to TRBJ2-1; D perhaps matches TRBD1 (6 bases). This CDR3 has 15 amino acids. The V end lost 5 bases, the J end lost 5 bases, and 16 bases lay between the germline ends. From germline, CDR1 is LNHNV and CDR2 YYDKDF (reference sequence). For the CDR3, the DNA is TGTGCCACCAGCTTGCGTCAGGGGTACCACAATGAGCAGTTCTTC. Its translation: CATSLRQGYHNEQFF.

The CDR3 is CATSPGTGYSPLHF. CDR3 DNA: TGTGCCACCAGCCCCGGGACAGGGTATTCACCCCTCCACTTT. The chain is built from TRBV15 and TRBJ1-6; 9 bases align to TRBD1. The trim removed 5 bases at V and 8 bases at J, leaving 4 bases unmatched. The CDR3 extends over 14 amino acids. Germline CDR1 and CDR2: LNHNV and YYDKDF (reference sequence).

V and J are TRBV5-1 and TRBJ1-1; 8 positions agree with TRBD1. The CDR3 loop spans 15 amino acids. The germline gives CDR1 SGHRS, CDR2 YFSETQ. V shed 4 bases and J 4 bases; nucleotides not matched to a gene: 9. The CDR3 DNA sequence: TGCGCCAGCAGCCTGCAGGGGGCCCGGGGCACTGAAGCTTTCTTT. Translation gives CASSLQGARGTEAFF.

The chain links TRBV29-1 to TRBJ2-4; possibly TRBD2 for D (7 bases). V was pared by 2 bases and J by 6 bases, with 20 bases between. The CDR3 runs to 16 residues. The germline gives CDR1 SQVTM, CDR2 ANQGSEA. DNA for the CDR3: TGCAGCGTTGAAAAGGCGAGGACAGCGGGGACAAACATTCAGTACTTC. This codes for CSVEKARTAGTNIQYF.

The V call is TRBV3-1 (or the pseudogene TRBV3-2), the J call TRBJ1-3; D may be TRBD1 (5 bases). Looked up from germline, CDR1 is LGHDT and CDR2 is YNNKEL (reference sequence). Trimming removed 7 bases from V and 1 base from J, with 11 bases in between. There are 14 residues in the CDR3. Here the CDR3 reads CASTPQGSGNTIYF. CDR3 sequence (DNA): TGTGCCAGCACCCCCCAGGGATCTGGAAACACCATATATTTT.

The sample holds a few counts of this clone. The chain employs TRBV18 and TRBJ2-1, with TRBD2 as a possible D gene (5 bases). Between the trimmed V and J ends, which lost 5 bases and 9 bases, there was a span of 14 bases. The CDR3 runs to 13 residues. Per the germline V gene, CDR1 is KGHSH and CDR2 is LQKENI. In nucleotides, the CDR3 is TGTGCCAGCTCATCAACAGATGGAGGTGAGCAGTTCTTC. Its translation: CASSSTDGGEQFF.